These T cell receptor beta chains were read from a single sample in a study of T cells in Graves' hyperthyroidism and ophthalmopathy. TCRdb reprocessed the multiplex PCR reads with MiXCR, giving one entry per CDR3 protein. The table has a few hundred thousand distinct CDR3 sequences, around 16% seen once. The sequenced material came from blood. The receptors here all came from a middle-aged man with Graves' hyperthyroidism. Both conserved end residues are part of each CDR3. The D gene is left open where the match is weak. For some rows the clone size is stated as once, few or many, or as a class when expanded; others skip it.

size	V	D	J	CDR3	DNA
-	TRBV7-3	-	TRBJ2-2	CASSSPRTSGRTGELFF	TGTGCCAGCAGCTCTCCCCGGACATCGGGCCGCACCGGGGAGCTGTTTTTT
-	TRBV18	-	TRBJ1-5	CASSLGRGRGNQPQHF	TGTGCCAGCTCACTAGGGAGGGGCAGAGGGAATCAGCCCCAGCATTTT
-	TRBV5-4	-	TRBJ1-1	CASSIDFMNTEAFF	TGTGCCAGCAGCATCGATTTCATGAACACTGAAGCTTTCTTT
-	TRBV6-1	-	TRBJ2-5	CASQRKETQYF	TGTGCCAGCCAGCGGAAAGAGACCCAGTACTTC
many	TRBV20-1	TRBD1	TRBJ1-1	CSAPNRGSEAFF	TGCAGTGCTCCGAACAGGGGTTCTGAAGCTTTCTTT
many	TRBV7-8	TRBD1	TRBJ2-2	CASSLYGQGVSGELFF	TGTGCCAGCAGCCTCTACGGACAGGGAGTTTCCGGGGAGCTGTTTTTT
few	TRBV10-1	TRBD1	TRBJ2-3	CASSRGTGALSTDTQYF	TGCGCCAGCAGTCGAGGGACAGGGGCCCTAAGCACAGATACGCAGTATTTT
many	TRBV28	-	TRBJ2-5	CASSPSLATQYF	TGTGCCAGCAGCCCTAGCCTTGCGACCCAGTACTTC
many	TRBV20-1	-	TRBJ1-1	CSAKGYGSEAFF	TGCAGTGCTAAGGGGTACGGGTCTGAAGCTTTCTTT
few	TRBV4-2	TRBD1	TRBJ2-7	CASSQGQGEPYEQYF	TGTGCCAGCAGCCAAGGACAGGGAGAACCCTACGAGCAGTACTTC
many	TRBV2	TRBD2	TRBJ2-5	CASSELVAGIQETQYF	TGTGCCAGCAGTGAGTTGGTAGCGGGAATCCAAGAGACCCAGTACTTC
-	TRBV18	-	TRBJ1-6	CASSAPGTSKGGPLHF	TGTGCCAGCTCGGCTCCTGGGACGTCTAAAGGGGGTCCCCTCCACTTT
-	TRBV9	-	TRBJ2-1	CASSVTGLKYNEQFF	TGTGCCAGCAGCGTGACGGGACTCAAATACAATGAGCAGTTCTTC
many	TRBV19	-	TRBJ1-5	CASSISRGAYQPQHF	TGTGCCAGTAGTATCTCCAGGGGCGCTTATCAGCCCCAGCATTTT
few	TRBV20-1	-	TRBJ1-1	CSARNRGGRTEAFF	TGCAGTGCTAGAAATCGCGGGGGGCGAACTGAAGCTTTCTTT
-	TRBV20-1	-	TRBJ1-5	CSVWRQDHSNQPQHF	TGCAGTGTTTGGAGACAGGACCATAGCAATCAGCCCCAGCATTTT
-	TRBV7-9	-	TRBJ1-6	CASSLTAGNNSPLHF	TGTGCCAGCAGCTTGACAGCTGGTAATAATTCACCCCTCCACTTT
many	TRBV2	-	TRBJ2-2	CASSGVHSGELFF	TGTGCCAGCAGCGGAGTCCATAGCGGGGAGCTGTTTTTT
many	TRBV3-1	-	TRBJ1-1	CASSQLDKGNTEAFF	TGTGCCAGCAGCCAACTTGACAAGGGGAACACTGAAGCTTTCTTT
-	TRBV4-3	-	TRBJ2-3	CASSHSRRPDTQYF	TGCGCCAGCAGCCACTCGAGGAGGCCAGATACGCAGTATTTT
-	TRBV11-2	-	TRBJ2-3	CASSLGRLGTSTDTQYF	TGTGCCAGCAGCTTAGGAAGACTGGGAACGAGCACAGATACGCAGTATTTT
many	TRBV20-1	-	TRBJ1-6	CSAREGQRLNSPLHF	TGCAGTGCTAGAGAGGGGCAACGCCTTAATTCACCCCTCCACTTT
-	TRBV20-1	-	TRBJ2-1	CSADTPPGNEQFF	TGCAGTGCCGATACTCCCCCCGGGAATGAGCAGTTCTTC
-	TRBV7-2	-	TRBJ2-2	CASSLGGGLTGELFF	TGTGCCAGCAGCTTAGGGGGGGGGCTCACCGGGGAGCTGTTTTTT
-	TRBV5-5	TRBD1	TRBJ1-1	CASRSGQVPNTEAFF	TGTGCCAGCAGATCCGGACAGGTACCGAACACTGAAGCTTTCTTT
many	TRBV20-1	-	TRBJ1-5	CSARAPLGVKPQHF	TGCAGTGCTAGAGCTCCCCTTGGGGTTAAGCCCCAGCATTTT
many	TRBV30	TRBD2	TRBJ2-1	CACTRGGTNEQFF	TGTGCCTGCACGCGGGGGGGGACGAATGAGCAGTTCTTC
many	TRBV28	-	TRBJ2-7	CASSATGLGDYEQYF	TGTGCCAGCAGTGCTACAGGGCTAGGGGACTACGAGCAGTACTTC
many	TRBV2	-	TRBJ2-6	CASSGAGKGSGANVLTF	TGTGCCAGCAGTGGGGCAGGCAAAGGATCTGGGGCCAACGTCCTGACTTTC
many	TRBV28	TRBD1	TRBJ2-1	CASNTGTGKNEQFF	TGTGCCAGCAATACCGGGACAGGGAAGAATGAGCAGTTCTTC
many	TRBV10-3	TRBD2	TRBJ2-7	CATTEHRTSGGYEQYF	TGTGCCACCACTGAACACCGGACTAGCGGAGGATACGAGCAGTACTTC
many	TRBV10-1	TRBD1	TRBJ2-7	CASSEGSGTGGEQYF	TGCGCCAGCAGTGAGGGTTCCGGGACAGGCGGCGAGCAGTACTTC
many	TRBV12-3/TRBV12-4	TRBD2	TRBJ2-3	CASSSPLAGGRDTQYF	TGTGCCAGCAGTTCCCCACTAGCGGGGGGGCGGGATACGCAGTATTTT
many	TRBV7-8	-	TRBJ1-5	CASSLAGSAEPQHF	TGTGCCAGCAGCTTAGCGGGGTCGGCAGAGCCCCAGCATTTT
many	TRBV6-2/TRBV6-3	-	TRBJ2-7	CASSLLWGNEQYF	TGTGCCAGCAGCCTCCTATGGGGGAACGAGCAGTACTTC
many	TRBV30	-	TRBJ1-1	CAWSAGVFSKAFF	TGTGCCTGGAGTGCAGGGGTCTTCTCTAAAGCTTTCTTT
-	TRBV11-2	-	TRBJ1-5	CASSLASGNQPQHF	TGTGCCAGCAGCCTGGCATCAGGGAATCAGCCCCAGCATTTT
many	TRBV19	TRBD1	TRBJ2-5	CATAGGARSRETQYF	TGTGCCACTGCAGGGGGCGCGAGGTCCCGCGAGACCCAGTACTTC
-	TRBV5-6	TRBD1	TRBJ2-1	CASSSRGGPSYNEQFF	TGTGCCAGCAGCTCAAGAGGGGGCCCGTCCTACAATGAGCAGTTCTTC
many	TRBV30	TRBD1	TRBJ2-6	CAWETGAGANVLTF	TGTGCCTGGGAAACAGGGGCTGGGGCCAACGTCCTGACTTTC